This is a list of T cell receptor beta chains from one sample in a study of cytotoxic CD8 clonotypes in ibrutinib-treated CLL. Assay: immunoSEQ multiplex PCR; the TCRdb copy retains only in-frame clones and omits some. In the table there are 250,000 to 350,000 clones, roughly three quarters of which are singletons. The starting material was PBMCs, obtained at disease progression, from a patient treated with ibrutinib. The receptor source for this set is a human donor with chronic lymphocytic leukemia. The CDR3 runs from the conserved cysteine through the conserved F or W. The order of the fields is CDR3 DNA, CDR3 protein, clone size, J gene, D gene, V gene. The D gene is left open where the match is weak. Only part of the rows carry a size: once, few, many, or a class if the clone is expanded.

DNA: TGCGCCAGCAGTCACCCGAGGACAGGGGCGGTTGGAGAGACCCAGTACTTC; CDR3: CASSHPRTGAVGETQYF; size: once; J: TRBJ2-5; D: TRBD1; V: TRBV23-1
DNA: TGTGCCAGCAGCCCCGACAGGGGAACTAATGAAAAACTGTTTTTT; CDR3: CASSPDRGTNEKLFF; size: NA; J: TRBJ1-4; D: TRBD1; V: TRBV5-4
DNA: TGTGCCAGCTCAGGGTACACCGGGGAGCTGTTTTTT; CDR3: CASSGYTGELFF; size: few; J: TRBJ2-2; D: NA; V: TRBV18
DNA: TGTGCCAGCAGCCACCCGCACACTGAAGCTTTCTTT; CDR3: CASSHPHTEAFF; size: NA; J: TRBJ1-1; D: NA; V: TRBV6-6
DNA: TGTGCCAGCAGTTTACCTAGCCTAGATATGCAAAGCATTCAGTACTTC; CDR3: CASSLPSLDMQSIQYF; size: NA; J: TRBJ2-4; D: NA; V: TRBV28
DNA: TGTGCCAGCCGCAGACAGGGGGGCTCCTACGAGCAGTACTTC; CDR3: CASRRQGGSYEQYF; size: NA; J: TRBJ2-7; D: TRBD1; V: TRBV7-9
DNA: TGTGCCAGCAGCTCCAGTAATGAAAAACTGTTTTTT; CDR3: CASSSSNEKLFF; size: NA; J: TRBJ1-4; D: NA; V: TRBV7-2
DNA: TGTGCCAGCAGCTCCTCGGCGACAGGGAAAGAGACCCAGTACTTC; CDR3: CASSSSATGKETQYF; size: NA; J: TRBJ2-5; D: TRBD1; V: TRBV5-4
DNA: TGTGCCAGCAGTGAAGCGTGGCGGGTAGACTCCTACGAGCAGTACTTC; CDR3: CASSEAWRVDSYEQYF; size: NA; J: TRBJ2-7; D: NA; V: TRBV2
DNA: TGCAGCGTCGCTGGGACAGTAGGAAACAATGAGCAGTTCTTC; CDR3: CSVAGTVGNNEQFF; size: NA; J: TRBJ2-1; D: TRBD1; V: TRBV29-1
DNA: TGCAGCGTTGACTTAGGGATCTATGGCTACACCTTC; CDR3: CSVDLGIYGYTF; size: NA; J: TRBJ1-2; D: NA; V: TRBV29-1
DNA: TGCGCCAGCAGTGACCGGGACAGGGACGACGAGCAGTACTTC; CDR3: CASSDRDRDDEQYF; size: NA; J: TRBJ2-7; D: TRBD1; V: TRBV10-1